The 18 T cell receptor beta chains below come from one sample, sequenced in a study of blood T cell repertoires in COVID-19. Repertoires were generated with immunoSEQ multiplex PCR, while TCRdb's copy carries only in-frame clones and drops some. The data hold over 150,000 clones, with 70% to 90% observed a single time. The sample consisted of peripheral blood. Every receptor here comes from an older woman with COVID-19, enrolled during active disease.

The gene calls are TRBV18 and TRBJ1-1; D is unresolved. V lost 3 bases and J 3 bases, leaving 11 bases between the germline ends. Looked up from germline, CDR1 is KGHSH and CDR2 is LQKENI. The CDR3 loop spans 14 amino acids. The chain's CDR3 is CASSPSGIDTEAFF. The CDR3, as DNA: TGTGCCAGCTCACCGTCCGGGATTGACACTGAAGCTTTCTTT.

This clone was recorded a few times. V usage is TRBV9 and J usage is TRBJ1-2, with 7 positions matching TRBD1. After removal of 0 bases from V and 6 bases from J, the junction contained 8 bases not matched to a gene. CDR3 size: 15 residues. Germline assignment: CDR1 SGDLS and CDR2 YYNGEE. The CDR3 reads CASSVAFIGGDGYTF. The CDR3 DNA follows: TGTGCCAGCAGCGTAGCGTTCATAGGGGGCGATGGCTACACCTTC.

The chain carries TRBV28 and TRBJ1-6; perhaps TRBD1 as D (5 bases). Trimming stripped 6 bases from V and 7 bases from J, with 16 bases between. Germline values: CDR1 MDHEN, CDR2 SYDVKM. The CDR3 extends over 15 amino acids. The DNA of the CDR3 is TGTGCCAGCAGCTCAGGGCCAGGTCAGAATTCACCCCTCCACTTT. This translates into CASSSGPGQNSPLHF.

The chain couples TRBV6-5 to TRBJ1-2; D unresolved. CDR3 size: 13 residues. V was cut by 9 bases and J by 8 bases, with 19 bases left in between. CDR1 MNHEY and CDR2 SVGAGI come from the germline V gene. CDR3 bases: TGTGCCAGTACTACGGCGGGGATCTGGGGCTACACCTTC. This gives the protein CASTTAGIWGYTF.

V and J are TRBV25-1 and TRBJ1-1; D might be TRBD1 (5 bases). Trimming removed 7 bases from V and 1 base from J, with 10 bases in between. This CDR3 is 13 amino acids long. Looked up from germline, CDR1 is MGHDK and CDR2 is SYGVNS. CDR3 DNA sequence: TGTGCCAGCATGGCGGGGACGAACACTGAAGCTTTCTTT. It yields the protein CASMAGTNTEAFF.

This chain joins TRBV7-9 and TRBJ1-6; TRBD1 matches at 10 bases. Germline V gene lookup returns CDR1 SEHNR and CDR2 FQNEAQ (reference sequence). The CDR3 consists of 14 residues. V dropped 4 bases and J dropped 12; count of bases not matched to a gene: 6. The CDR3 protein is CASSSGGQGLPLHF. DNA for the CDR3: TGTGCCAGCAGCTCGGGGGGACAGGGGCTACCCCTCCACTTT.

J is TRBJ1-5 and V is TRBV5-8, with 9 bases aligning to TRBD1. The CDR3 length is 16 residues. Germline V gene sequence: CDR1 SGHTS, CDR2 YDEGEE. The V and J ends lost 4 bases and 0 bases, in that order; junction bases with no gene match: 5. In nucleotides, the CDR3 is TGTGCCAGCAGCCAGGGGACAGGGAATAGCAATCAGCCCCAGCATTTT. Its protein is CASSQGTGNSNQPQHF.

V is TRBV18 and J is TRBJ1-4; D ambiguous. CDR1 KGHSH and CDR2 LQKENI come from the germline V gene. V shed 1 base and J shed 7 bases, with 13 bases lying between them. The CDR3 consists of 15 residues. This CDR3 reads CASSPLKDPSEKLFF. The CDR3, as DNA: TGTGCCAGCTCACCACTAAAGGATCCTAGTGAAAAACTGTTTTTT.

The CDR3 sequence is CATIDRGKSNQPQHF. The DNA of the CDR3 is TGTGCCACCATAGATAGGGGAAAGAGCAATCAGCCCCAGCATTTT. The gene calls are TRBV6-5 and TRBJ1-5; weak D call: TRBD1 (5 bases). Germline V lookup: CDR1 MNHEY, CDR2 SVGAGI. The CDR3 has 15 amino acids. Trimming removed 10 bases at V and 1 base at J, with 17 bases between.

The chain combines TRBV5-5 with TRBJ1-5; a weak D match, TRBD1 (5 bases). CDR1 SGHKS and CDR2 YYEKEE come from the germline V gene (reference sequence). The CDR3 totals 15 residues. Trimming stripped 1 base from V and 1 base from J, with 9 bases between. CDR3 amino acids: CASSLSGMSNQPQHF. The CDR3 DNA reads TGTGCCAGCAGCTTGTCAGGGATGAGCAATCAGCCCCAGCATTTT.

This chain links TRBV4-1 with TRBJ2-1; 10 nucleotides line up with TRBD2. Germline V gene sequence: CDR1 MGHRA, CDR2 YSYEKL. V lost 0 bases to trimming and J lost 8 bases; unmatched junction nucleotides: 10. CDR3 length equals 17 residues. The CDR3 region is CASSQDAASGSIDEQFF. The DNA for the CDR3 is TGCGCCAGCAGCCAAGATGCAGCTAGCGGGAGCATCGATGAGCAGTTCTTC.

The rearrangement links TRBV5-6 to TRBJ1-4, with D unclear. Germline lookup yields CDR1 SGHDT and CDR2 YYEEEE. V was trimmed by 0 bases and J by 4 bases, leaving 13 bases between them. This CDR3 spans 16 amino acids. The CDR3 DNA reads TGTGCCAGCAGCTTGGCAGGAGGGAAGCTTAATGAAAAACTGTTTTTT. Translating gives CASSLAGGKLNEKLFF.

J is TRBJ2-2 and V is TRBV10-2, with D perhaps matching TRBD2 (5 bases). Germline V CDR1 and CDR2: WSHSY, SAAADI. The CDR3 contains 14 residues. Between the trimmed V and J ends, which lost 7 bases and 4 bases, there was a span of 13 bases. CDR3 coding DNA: TGCGCCAGCATGGCCGGACTCCTCACCGGGGAGCTGTTTTTT. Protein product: CASMAGLLTGELFF.

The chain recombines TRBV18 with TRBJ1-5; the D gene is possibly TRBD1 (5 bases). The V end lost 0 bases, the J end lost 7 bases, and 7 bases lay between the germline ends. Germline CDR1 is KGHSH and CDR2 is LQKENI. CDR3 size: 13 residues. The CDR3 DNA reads TGTGCCAGCTCACCACCGGGGCAGCAGCCCCAGCATTTT. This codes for CASSPPGQQPQHF.

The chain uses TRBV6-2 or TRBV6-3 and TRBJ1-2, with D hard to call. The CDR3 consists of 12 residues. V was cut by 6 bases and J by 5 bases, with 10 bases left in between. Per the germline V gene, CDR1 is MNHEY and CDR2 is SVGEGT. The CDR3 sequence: CASSLTGYGYTF. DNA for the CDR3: TGTGCCAGCAGCCTAACGGGGTATGGCTACACCTTC.

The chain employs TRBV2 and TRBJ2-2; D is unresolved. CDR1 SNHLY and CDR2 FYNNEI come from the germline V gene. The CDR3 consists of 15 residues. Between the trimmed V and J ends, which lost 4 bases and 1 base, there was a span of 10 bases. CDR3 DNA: TGTGCCAGCAGTGTTAAGACTGTGAACACCGGGGAGCTGTTTTTT. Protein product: CASSVKTVNTGELFF.

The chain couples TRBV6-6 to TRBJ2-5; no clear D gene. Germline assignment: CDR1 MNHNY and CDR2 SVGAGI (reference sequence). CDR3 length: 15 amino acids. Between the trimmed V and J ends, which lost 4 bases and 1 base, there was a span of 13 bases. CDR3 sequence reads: CASSSRDTRQETQYF. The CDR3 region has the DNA TGTGCCAGCAGTTCCCGAGACACGCGCCAAGAGACCCAGTACTTC.

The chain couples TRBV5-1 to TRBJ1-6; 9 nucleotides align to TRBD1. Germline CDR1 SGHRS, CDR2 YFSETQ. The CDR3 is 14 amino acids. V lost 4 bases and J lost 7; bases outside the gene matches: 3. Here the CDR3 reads CASSHGQGNSPLHF. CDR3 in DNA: TGCGCCAGCAGCCATGGACAGGGGAATTCACCCCTCCACTTT. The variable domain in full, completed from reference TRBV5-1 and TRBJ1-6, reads KAGVTQTPRYLIKTRGQQVTLSCSPISGHRSVSWYQQTPGQGLQFLFEYFSETQRNKGNFPGRFSGRQFSNSRSEMNVSTLELGDSALYLCASSHGQGNSPLHFGNGTRLTVT.